Presented here are 17 T cell receptor beta chains from one specimen sequenced in a study of PD-1 blockade in mismatch repair-deficient tumors. The protocol was immunoSEQ multiplex PCR, while the TCRdb copy is restricted to in-frame clones and leaves out a portion. The data show approximately 17,000 clones, under 90% seen once. Sequencing used PBMCs, obtained 22 to 25 weeks after starting pembrolizumab. These receptors all stem from an adult with mismatch repair-deficient cancer.

This clone was observed once. The chain couples TRBV29-1 to TRBJ2-3, with D maybe TRBD1 (6 bases). CDR3 length: 15 residues. The V and J ends lost 4 bases and 7 bases respectively, with 21 bases between them. Germline V CDR1 and CDR2: SQVTM, ANQGSEA. In DNA, the CDR3 is TGCAGCGTTGGCGCCGCTGGGACGGGGACATATACGCAGTATTTT. The encoded protein is CSVGAAGTGTYTQYF.

The chain links TRBV9 to TRBJ2-1; D possibly corresponds to TRBD2 (6 bases). CDR1 SGDLS and CDR2 YYNGEE come from the germline V gene. Trimming removed 1 base at V and 0 bases at J, with 8 bases between. The CDR3 has 15 amino acids. CDR3 sequence (DNA): TGTGCCAGCAGCGTACTAGCGAGCTCCTACAATGAGCAGTTCTTC. It codes for CASSVLASSYNEQFF.

The chain carries TRBV28 and TRBJ2-3, with a possible D match to TRBD1 (5 bases). CDR1 MDHEN and CDR2 SYDVKM come from the germline V gene. The CDR3 sequence is 15 residues long. Trimming removed 3 bases from V and 4 bases from J, with 14 bases in between. The CDR3 nucleotides read TGTGCCAGCAGTTTGAAGGGGTGGCGTCCAGATACGCAGTATTTT. Translation gives CASSLKGWRPDTQYF.

The V and J genes are TRBV28 and TRBJ2-7, with 7 bases that match TRBD1. Germline V gene sequence: CDR1 MDHEN, CDR2 SYDVKM. This CDR3 region has 15 residues. The V segment lost 5 bases and the J segment 0 bases; nucleotides outside the gene matches: 7. CDR3: CASSLRGFSSYEQYF. CDR3 sequence (DNA): TGTGCCAGCAGTCTCAGGGGGTTCAGCTCCTACGAGCAGTACTTC.

This chain uses TRBV6-1 with TRBJ2-6, with a weak D call TRBD1 (6 bases). V lost 4 bases and J lost 3, with 19 bases in between. The germline V gene encodes CDR1 MNHNS and CDR2 SASEGT. There are 18 residues in the CDR3. Here the CDR3 DNA reads TGTGCCAGCAGTGGGACAGATAAATATCGATTTGGGGCCAACGTCCTGACTTTC. This encodes CASSGTDKYRFGANVLTF.

In its sample, this clone was seen a few times. This rearrangement joins TRBV5-1 to TRBJ1-1, with a weak D call TRBD1 (5 bases). V was shortened by 0 bases and J by 10 bases, with 7 bases between the two germline ends. The CDR3 has 11 residues. The V gene's germline CDR1 is SGHRS and CDR2 YFSETQ. The CDR3 nucleotides read TGCGCCAGCAGCTTGGGCGGGGGAGCTTTCTTT. Residues: CASSLGGGAFF.

The chain couples TRBV4-1 to TRBJ1-3, with D unresolved. This CDR3 is 16 amino acids long. CDR1 and CDR2 from the germline V gene are MGHRA and YSYEKL. Trimming left V 1 base short and J 1 base short, with 11 bases between. The CDR3 loop is CASSQVSVLSGNTIYF. The DNA for the CDR3 is TGCGCCAGCAGCCAAGTTTCAGTTTTATCTGGAAACACCATATATTTT.

The chain uses TRBV15 and TRBJ1-5, with D possibly TRBD1 on 5 matching bases. Per germline, CDR1 LNHNV and CDR2 YYDKDF (reference sequence). The CDR3 consists of 13 residues. Deletions cut 8 bases from V and 7 bases from J, with 15 bases between. Written as DNA, the CDR3 is TGTGCCACCGAGGAGGGTCAGGGACAGCCCCAGCATTTT. Residues: CATEEGQGQPQHF.

The chain couples TRBV30 to TRBJ1-5; 8 bases fit TRBD1. Germline V lookup: CDR1 GTSNPN, CDR2 SVGIG (reference sequence). Trimming cost V 4 bases and J 6 bases; bases outside gene matches: 8. The CDR3 totals 14 residues. CDR3 nucleotides: TGTGCCTGGAACCGACAGGGGAGCCCTCAGCCCCAGCATTTT. Residues: CAWNRQGSPQPQHF. Looking up the rest from reference TRBV30 and TRBJ1-5 gives the full variable domain: SQTIHQWPATLVQPVGSPLSLECTVEGTSNPNLYWYRQAAGRGLQLLFYSVGIGQISSEVPQNLSASRPQDRQFILSSKKLLLSDSGFYLCAWNRQGSPQPQHFGDGTRLSIL.

The chain carries TRBV7-8 and TRBJ1-5, with D possibly matching TRBD1 (5 bases). Trimming took 2 bases from V and 1 from J, leaving 18 bases between them. In germline, CDR1 is SGHVS, CDR2 FQNEAQ. CDR3 length: 18 amino acids. For the CDR3, the DNA is TGTGCCAGCAGCTTAAAGGGTGCGGGGCAGGGAAGCAATCAGCCCCAGCATTTT. Its translation is CASSLKGAGQGSNQPQHF.

The genes are TRBV28 and TRBJ1-2; tentatively, D is TRBD1 (5 bases). Trimming removed 3 bases at V and 6 bases at J, with 14 bases between. CDR1 and CDR2 from the germline V gene are MDHEN and SYDVKM. This CDR3 spans 14 amino acids. Here the CDR3 DNA reads TGTGCCAGCAGTTTGGCGGCCAGGGTAAATGGCTACACCTTC. The encoded protein is CASSLAARVNGYTF.

The chain uses TRBV29-1 and TRBJ2-3; the D gene is possibly TRBD1 (6 bases). Trimming left V 7 bases short and J 0 bases short, with 17 bases between. Per germline, CDR1 SQVTM and CDR2 ANQGSEA. This CDR3 is 15 amino acids long. CDR3 in amino acids: CSERAQGTSTDTQYF. CDR3 DNA sequence: TGCAGCGAGCGAGCACAGGGTACGAGCACAGATACGCAGTATTTT.

This rearrangement joins TRBV28 to TRBJ1-1; 8 bases map to TRBD1. The CDR3 is 15 amino acids. J was trimmed by 0 bases and V by 5 bases; bases with no gene match: 5. Germline V lookup: CDR1 MDHEN, CDR2 SYDVKM. The CDR3 spells CASSTGTGLNTEAFF. The DNA of the CDR3 is TGTGCCAGCAGTACCGGGACAGGCCTGAACACTGAAGCTTTCTTT. Full variable domain (remainder filled in from reference TRBV28 and TRBJ1-1): DVKVTQSSRYLVKRTGEKVFLECVQDMDHENMFWYRQDPGLGLRLIYFSYDVKMKEKGDIPEGYSVSREKKERFSLILESASTNQTSMYLCASSTGTGLNTEAFFGQGTRLTVV.

V usage is TRBV28 and J usage is TRBJ2-2; D call uncertain. There are 12 residues in the CDR3. V was trimmed by 2 bases and J by 6 bases, leaving 4 bases between them. Germline assignment: CDR1 MDHEN and CDR2 SYDVKM. The CDR3 spells CASSLIAGELFF. As DNA, the CDR3 is TGTGCCAGCAGTTTAATCGCCGGGGAGCTGTTTTTT.

The rearrangement uses TRBV25-1 and TRBJ2-7; 7 nucleotides match TRBD1. CDR3 length equals 12 residues. The ends lost 8 bases at V and 5 bases at J; junction bases unmatched: 6. Germline lookup yields CDR1 MGHDK and CDR2 SYGVNS. CDR3 protein: CASERGTDEQYF. CDR3 nucleotides: TGTGCCAGCGAACGAGGGACAGACGAGCAGTACTTC.

The chain recombines TRBV2 with TRBJ2-7; TRBD1 might be the D (6 bases). The V end was cut by 5 bases, the J end by 2 bases, with 16 bases between. CDR1 and CDR2 from the germline V gene are SNHLY and FYNNEI. The CDR3 totals 15 residues. The CDR3 protein is CASSLLRGQPYEQYF. Here the CDR3 DNA reads TGTGCCAGCAGTCTCCTGCGAGGACAGCCCTACGAGCAGTACTTC.

The chain links TRBV29-1 to TRBJ1-2; 9 bases fit TRBD1. V dropped 0 bases and J dropped 4; count of bases not matched to a gene: 9. The CDR3 covers 16 residues. Germline CDR1 and CDR2: SQVTM and ANQGSEA. CDR3: CSVEDRTGVKSYGYTF. In nucleotides, the CDR3 is TGCAGCGTTGAAGATAGGACAGGGGTTAAGAGCTATGGCTACACCTTC.